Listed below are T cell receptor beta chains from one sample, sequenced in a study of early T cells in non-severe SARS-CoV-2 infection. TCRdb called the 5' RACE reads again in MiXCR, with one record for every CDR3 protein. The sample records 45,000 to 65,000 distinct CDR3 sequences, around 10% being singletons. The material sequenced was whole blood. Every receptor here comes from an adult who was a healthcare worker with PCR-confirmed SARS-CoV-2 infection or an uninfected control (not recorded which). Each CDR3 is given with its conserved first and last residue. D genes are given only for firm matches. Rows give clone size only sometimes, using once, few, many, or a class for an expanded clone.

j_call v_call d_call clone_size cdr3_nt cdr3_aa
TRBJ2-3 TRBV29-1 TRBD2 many TGCAGCTTCGGCTGGGGGGGTGATGATACGCAGTATTTT CSFGWGGDDTQYF
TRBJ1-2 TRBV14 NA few TGTGCCAGCAGCCAAGTTTCTGTTGAGGCCTACACCTTC CASSQVSVEAYTF
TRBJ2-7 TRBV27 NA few TGTGCCAGCAGTTTGGGTTATGCCTCCTACGAGCAGTACTTC CASSLGYASYEQYF
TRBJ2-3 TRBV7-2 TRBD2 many TGTGCCAGCAGCCCCTGGGGCCTGACTAGCGGGGGTGCAGATACGCAGTATTTT CASSPWGLTSGGADTQYF
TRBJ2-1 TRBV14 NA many TGTGCCAGCAGCCAAGATAGAACCGGGAACGATGAGCAGTTCTTC CASSQDRTGNDEQFF
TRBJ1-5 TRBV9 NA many TGTGCCAGCAGCCCGCAGGGTAATCAGCCCCAGCATTTT CASSPQGNQPQHF
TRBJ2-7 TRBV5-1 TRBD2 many TGCGCCAGCAGCCCATTTAGCGGGGCGTACGAGCAGTACTTC CASSPFSGAYEQYF
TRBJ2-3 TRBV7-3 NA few TGTGCCAGCAGCCCCCGGAGGAGCAGCACAGATACGCAGTATTTT CASSPRRSSTDTQYF
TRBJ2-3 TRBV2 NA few TGTGCCAGCAGTGAAGGGGCGCCCGATACGCAGTATTTT CASSEGAPDTQYF
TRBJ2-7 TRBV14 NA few TGTGCCAGCAGCCAAGATCCACTCCTATACGAGCAGTACTTC CASSQDPLLYEQYF
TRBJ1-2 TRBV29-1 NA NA TGCAGCTTTGCGTACTCACAGGGTTTTAACTATGGCTACACCTTC CSFAYSQGFNYGYTF
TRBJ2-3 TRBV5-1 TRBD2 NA TGCGCCAGCAGCACGAGCGGGATGGCAGATACGCAGTATTTT CASSTSGMADTQYF
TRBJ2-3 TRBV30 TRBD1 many TGTGCCTGGAGTACCGGGACAGGGGGGGATACGCAGTATTTT CAWSTGTGGDTQYF
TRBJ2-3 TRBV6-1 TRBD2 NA TGTGCCAGCAGTGAACAACTAGCGGGGAGAGATACGCAGTATTTT CASSEQLAGRDTQYF
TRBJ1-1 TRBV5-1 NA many TGCGCCAGCAGCTTGGAGGATGGAGGGTTGGCTTTCTTT CASSLEDGGLAFF
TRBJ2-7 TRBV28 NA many TGTGCCAGCAGCTCCCAGGGACCGGACTACGAGCAGTACTTC CASSSQGPDYEQYF
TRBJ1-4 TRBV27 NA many TGTGCCAGCAGGGCAGGGTTCATGGAAAAACTGTTTTTT CASRAGFMEKLFF